This section outlines one T cell receptor (beta chain) sequence together with its context. The junction had 6 bases not matched to a gene; V was cut back by 5 bases and J by 11 bases. This CDR3 has 11 residues. Germline V gene data show CDR1 as SNHLY and CDR2 as FYNNEI. TCRdb recomputed calls from the 5' RACE reads with MiXCR, one row per CDR3 protein. The sample contains tens of thousands of distinct CDR3 sequences, about 11% of which appear only once. The data were taken from a study of early T cells in non-severe SARS-CoV-2 infection. This rearrangement joins TRBV2 to TRBJ2-7; 7 nucleotides align to TRBD1. The TCR sequence derives from an adult who was a healthcare worker with PCR-confirmed SARS-CoV-2 infection or an uninfected control (not recorded which). The specimen sequenced was whole blood. Here the CDR3 reads CASSIQGSEYF. The CDR3 region has the DNA TGTGCCAGCAGTATACAGGGGTCGGAGTACTTC.